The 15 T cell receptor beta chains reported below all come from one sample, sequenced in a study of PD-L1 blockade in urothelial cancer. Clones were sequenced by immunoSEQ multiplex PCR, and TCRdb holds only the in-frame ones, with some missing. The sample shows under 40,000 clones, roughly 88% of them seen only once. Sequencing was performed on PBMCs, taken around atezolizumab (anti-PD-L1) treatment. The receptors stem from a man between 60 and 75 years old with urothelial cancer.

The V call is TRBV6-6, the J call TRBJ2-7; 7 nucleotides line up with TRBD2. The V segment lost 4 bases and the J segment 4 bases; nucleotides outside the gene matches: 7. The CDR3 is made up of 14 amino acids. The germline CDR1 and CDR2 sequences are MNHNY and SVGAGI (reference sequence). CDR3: CASSLKGEGYEQYF. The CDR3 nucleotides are TGTGCCAGCAGTTTAAAAGGGGAGGGTTACGAGCAGTACTTC.

In DNA form, the CDR3 reads TGTGCCAGCAGGTCGCTGGGGACAGGGGCCAACGAGCAGTACTTC. It specifies CASRSLGTGANEQYF. The chain uses TRBV27 and TRBJ2-7, with 10 positions matching TRBD1. The ends lost 6 bases at V and 5 bases at J; junction bases unmatched: 10. CDR3 size: 15 residues. Germline V gene lookup returns CDR1 MNHEY and CDR2 SMNVEV (reference sequence).

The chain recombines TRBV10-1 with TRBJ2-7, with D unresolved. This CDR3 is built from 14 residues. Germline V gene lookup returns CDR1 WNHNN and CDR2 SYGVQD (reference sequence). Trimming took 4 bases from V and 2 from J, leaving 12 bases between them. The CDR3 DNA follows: TGCGCCAGCAGTGTTGACTCGAAAGCCTACGAGCAGTACTTC. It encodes CASSVDSKAYEQYF.

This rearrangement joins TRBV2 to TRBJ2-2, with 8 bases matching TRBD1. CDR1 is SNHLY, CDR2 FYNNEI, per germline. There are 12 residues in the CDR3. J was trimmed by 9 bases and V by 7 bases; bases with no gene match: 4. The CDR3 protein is CASTGQGRELFF. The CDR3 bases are TGTGCCAGCACTGGACAGGGCCGGGAGCTGTTTTTT.

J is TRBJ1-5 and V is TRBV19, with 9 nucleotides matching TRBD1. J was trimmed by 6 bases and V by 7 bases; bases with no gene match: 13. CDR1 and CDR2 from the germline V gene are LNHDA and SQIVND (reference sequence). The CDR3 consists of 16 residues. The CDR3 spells CASNPTGTGSGQPQHF. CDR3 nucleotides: TGTGCCAGTAACCCAACTGGGACAGGGAGTGGTCAGCCCCAGCATTTT.

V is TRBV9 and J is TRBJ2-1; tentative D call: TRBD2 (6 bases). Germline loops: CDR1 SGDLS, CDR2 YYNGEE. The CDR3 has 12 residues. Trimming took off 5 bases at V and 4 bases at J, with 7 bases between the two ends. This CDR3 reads CASSLAYNEQFF. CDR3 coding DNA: TGTGCCAGCAGTCTAGCGTACAATGAGCAGTTCTTC.

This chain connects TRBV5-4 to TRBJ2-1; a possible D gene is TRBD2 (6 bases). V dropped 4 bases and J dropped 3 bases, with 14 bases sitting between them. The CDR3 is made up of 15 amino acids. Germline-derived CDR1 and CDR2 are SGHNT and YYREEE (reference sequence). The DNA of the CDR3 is TGTGCCAGCAGCCCCGATAGCGGCCGCTACAATGAGCAGTTCTTC. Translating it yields CASSPDSGRYNEQFF.

The chain's CDR3 is CASSIQTGTGTVGYTF. DNA of the CDR3: TGTGCCAGTAGTATACAAACCGGGACAGGGACGGTTGGCTACACCTTC. The V gene is TRBV19, the J gene TRBJ1-2; 9 nucleotides agree with TRBD1. CDR3 length equals 16 residues. J was trimmed by 7 bases and V by 2 bases; bases with no gene match: 11. From germline, CDR1 is LNHDA and CDR2 SQIVND (reference sequence).

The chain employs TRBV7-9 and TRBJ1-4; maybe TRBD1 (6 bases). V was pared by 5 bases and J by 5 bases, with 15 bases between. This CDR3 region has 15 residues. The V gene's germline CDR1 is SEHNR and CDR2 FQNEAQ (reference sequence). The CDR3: CASSLTTGRNEKLFF. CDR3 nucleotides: TGTGCCAGCAGCCTCACCACAGGGAGAAATGAAAAACTGTTTTTT.

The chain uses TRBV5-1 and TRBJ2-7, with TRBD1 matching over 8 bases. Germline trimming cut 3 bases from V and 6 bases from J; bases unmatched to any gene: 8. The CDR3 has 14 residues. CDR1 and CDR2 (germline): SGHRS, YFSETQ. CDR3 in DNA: TGCGCCAGCAGCTCCGGGACAGGCCCCCGCGAGCAGTACTTC. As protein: CASSSGTGPREQYF.

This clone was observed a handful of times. CDR3 DNA: TGTGCCAGCAGCCGGGACTCGTTGGCCAAAAACATTCAGTACTTC. This gives the protein CASSRDSLAKNIQYF. V gene TRBV7-2 combines with J gene TRBJ2-4; possible D gene TRBD2, 6 bases. Germline V lookup: CDR1 SGHTA, CDR2 FQGNSA. V was shortened by 5 bases and J by 1 base, with 12 bases between the two germline ends. The CDR3 is 15 amino acids. The full variable domain, completed using reference TRBV7-2 and TRBJ2-4, is GAGVSQSPSNKVTEKGKDVELRCDPISGHTALYWYRQSLGQGLEFLIYFQGNSAPDKSGLPSDRFSAERTGGSVSTLTIQRTQQEDSAVYLCASSRDSLAKNIQYFGAGTRLSVL.

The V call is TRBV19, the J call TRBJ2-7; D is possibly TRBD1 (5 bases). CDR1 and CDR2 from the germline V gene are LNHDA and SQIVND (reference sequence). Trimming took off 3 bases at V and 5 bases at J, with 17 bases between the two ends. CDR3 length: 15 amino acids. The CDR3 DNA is TGTGCCAGTAGTATGGAACAGGACCCCCACCACGAGCAGTACTTC. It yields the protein CASSMEQDPHHEQYF.

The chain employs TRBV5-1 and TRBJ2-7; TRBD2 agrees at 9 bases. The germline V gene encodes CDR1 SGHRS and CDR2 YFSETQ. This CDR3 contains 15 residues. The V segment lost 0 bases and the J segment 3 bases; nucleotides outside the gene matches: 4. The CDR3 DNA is TGCGCCAGCAGCTTGGGTGCTAGCGGGGACTACGAGCAGTACTTC. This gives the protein CASSLGASGDYEQYF. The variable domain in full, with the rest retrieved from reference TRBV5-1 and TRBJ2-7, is KAGVTQTPRYLIKTRGQQVTLSCSPISGHRSVSWYQQTPGQGLQFLFEYFSETQRNKGNFPGRFSGRQFSNSRSEMNVSTLELGDSALYLCASSLGASGDYEQYFGPGTRLTVT.

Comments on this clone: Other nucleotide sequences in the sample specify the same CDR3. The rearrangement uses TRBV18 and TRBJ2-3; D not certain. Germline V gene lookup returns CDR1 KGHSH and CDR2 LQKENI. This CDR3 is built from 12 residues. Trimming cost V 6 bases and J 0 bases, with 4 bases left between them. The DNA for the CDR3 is TGTGCCAGCTCGCGTAGCACAGATACGCAGTATTTT. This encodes CASSRSTDTQYF.

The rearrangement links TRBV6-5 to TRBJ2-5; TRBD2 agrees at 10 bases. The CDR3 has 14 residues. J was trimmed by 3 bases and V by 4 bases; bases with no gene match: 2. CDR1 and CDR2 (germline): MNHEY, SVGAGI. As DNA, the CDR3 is TGTGCCAGCAGTTCGGGACTAGCGAAAGAGACCCAGTACTTC. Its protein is CASSSGLAKETQYF.